The clone carrying this TCR beta chain was observed a handful of times. Its specificity is unknown. This sample is drawn from a study of T cells after yellow fever vaccination. Each CDR3 protein is one row after TCRdb ran MiXCR on the 5' RACE reads. Of some 300,000 distinct CDR3 sequences listed, approximately 8% were seen once; the top ten hold about 3.7%. With 3 bases removed from V and 4 bases from J, the gap between germline ends came to 10 bases. Germline CDR1 and CDR2: LNHNV and YYDKDF (reference sequence). The CDR3 runs to 13 residues. Overall study results and limits: Post-booster reappearance was seen for most primary-vaccination clones (around 96% CD4, around 90% CD8).

The clonotype comes from a man younger than 35 who received the YFV17D yellow fever vaccine. Sequencing was performed on CD4+ T cells sorted from PBMCs, taken 5 days after the yellow fever booster vaccination. This rearrangement joins TRBV15 to TRBJ2-7; D may be TRBD2 (5 bases). The CDR3 DNA reads as TGTGCCACCAGCAGCCGGGGATCTTACGAGCAGTACTTC. The encoded protein is CATSSRGSYEQYF.